The entry below gives a single T cell receptor beta chain sequence along with its context. Each sample came from a Caucasian adult donor living in Nashville, Tennessee. As handled by the study authors: Filtering differed, since immunoSEQ gave only junction sequences and no quality scores. Produced via immunoSEQ multiplex PCR; TCRdb's table is partial and in-frame only. From that table come the V and J calls and clone size; the DNA was used to work out D and trimming. This table holds about 500,000 clones, approximately 77% found once. These data come from a study of shared clonotypes between healthy human individuals. Study-level background: The people who gave samples were two women and a few men aged 18 to 49.

V dropped 5 bases and J dropped 4; count of bases not matched to a gene: 12. Germline-derived CDR1 and CDR2 are SGHRS and YFSETQ. This CDR3 contains 17 residues. The V call is TRBV5-1, the J call TRBJ2-5; 12 positions agree with TRBD1. The sequence came from a woman aged 40 to 50 in good health. Some clones in this sample may be carry-over from other donors' samples. The sample consisted of PBMCs. CDR3 DNA sequence: TGCGCCAGCAGTCAAACCGGGACAGGGGGCTTCGGAGAGACCCAGTACTTC. Translating gives CASSQTGTGGFGETQYF.